Shown below are 9 T cell receptor beta chains from a single sample sequenced in a study of T cells after somatic rescue of genetic block. Profiling relied on immunoSEQ multiplex PCR, and the TCRdb table lists in-frame clones only, not all of them. Seen here are approximately 78,000 clones, about nine tenths observed once, and the top ten hold around 2.8%. The sample was peripheral blood mononuclear cells (PBMCs). The receptors were gathered from a man aged 30-40 years.

The rearrangement uses TRBV10-2 and TRBJ2-7; perhaps TRBD2 as D (7 bases). The CDR3 is made up of 14 amino acids. Trimming took 4 bases from V and 3 from J, leaving 13 bases between them. Germline CDR1 and CDR2: WSHSY and SAAADI. The CDR3 protein is CASSGGGGDYEQYF. Written as DNA, the CDR3 is TGCGCCAGCAGTGGAGGAGGGGGGGACTACGAGCAGTACTTC.

This rearrangement joins TRBV19 to TRBJ2-1, with TRBD2 matching over 9 bases. Losses at the gene ends were 11 bases for V and 6 bases for J; bases not matched to a gene: 11. The CDR3 spans 14 residues. The germline V gene has CDR1 LNHDA and CDR2 SQIVND (reference sequence). CDR3: CASDPGLAGNEQFF. The CDR3 DNA reads TGTGCCTCCGACCCGGGACTAGCTGGCAATGAGCAGTTCTTC.

V gene TRBV27 combines with J gene TRBJ2-3; 13 nucleotides align to TRBD2. CDR1 and CDR2 (germline): MNHEY, SMNVEV (reference sequence). V was clipped by 5 bases and J by 6 bases; unmatched bases: 5. This CDR3 contains 15 residues. The CDR3 loop is CASSLGLAGSDTQYF. For the CDR3, the DNA is TGTGCCAGCAGTCTGGGACTAGCGGGGTCGGATACGCAGTATTTT.

This chain joins TRBV27 and TRBJ1-2; D is ambiguous. Trimming left V 0 bases short and J 8 bases short, with 13 bases between. The CDR3 contains 14 residues. Germline V lookup: CDR1 MNHEY, CDR2 SMNVEV (reference sequence). The CDR3 coding sequence is TGTGCCAGCAGTTTATCGGGGAGAAGTGAGGGCTACACCTTC. The encoded protein is CASSLSGRSEGYTF.

This clone has more than one count but fewer than ten. The chain carries TRBV2 and TRBJ1-5, with 7 bases fitting TRBD1. This CDR3 comprises 18 residues. The V and J ends lost 3 bases and 4 bases, in that order; junction bases with no gene match: 15. Germline V gene sequence: CDR1 SNHLY, CDR2 FYNNEI. The CDR3 coding sequence is TGTGCCAGCAGTGAGGGGGACAGTTCCCGTAATCTTAATCAGCCCCAGCATTTT. Translation: CASSEGDSSRNLNQPQHF.

This clone was observed once. This chain joins TRBV29-1 and TRBJ2-2; D perhaps matches TRBD1 (6 bases). The germline V gene encodes CDR1 SQVTM and CDR2 ANQGSEA. This CDR3 spans 12 amino acids. The CDR3 bases are TGCTCCGGACAGTCGAACACCGGGGAGCTGTTTTTT. This sequence encodes CSGQSNTGELFF.

The J gene is TRBJ1-2, the V gene TRBV11-2; TRBD1 is a possible D gene (6 bases). The CDR3 spans 18 residues. Germline loops: CDR1 SGHAT, CDR2 FQNNGV. With 7 bases removed from V and 0 bases from J, the gap between germline ends came to 24 bases. The CDR3 DNA follows: TGTGCCAGCATTATCAGAGGGACAACCGGGCCTCCTAACTATGGCTACACCTTC. Residues: CASIIRGTTGPPNYGYTF.

This clone showed up just once. This specimen includes other DNA sequences encoding the same CDR3. V is TRBV11-2 and J is TRBJ2-1; TRBD1 agrees at 10 bases. The CDR3 covers 15 residues. Germline CDR1 and CDR2: SGHAT and FQNNGV. The ends lost 1 base at V and 7 bases at J; junction bases unmatched: 4. This CDR3 reads CASSLGGTGVNEQFF. The CDR3 bases are TGTGCCAGCAGCTTAGGGGGGACAGGGGTGAATGAGCAGTTCTTC.

The chain joins TRBV6-5 to TRBJ1-1; D unresolved. The CDR3 length is 13 residues. The V end lost 2 bases, the J end lost 5 bases, and 9 bases lay between the germline ends. Germline V gene data show CDR1 as MNHEY and CDR2 as SVGAGI. The CDR3 nucleotides are TGTGCCAGCAGTTACGGATCCAGTACTGAAGCTTTCTTT. The encoded protein is CASSYGSSTEAFF.